The next 21 T cell receptor beta chains were all read from a single sample in a study of T cell changes during pregnancy in multiple sclerosis. Libraries were prepared by immunoSEQ multiplex PCR; TCRdb keeps only in-frame clonotypes and omits some of them. The sample consists of 13,000 or so clones, approximately 93% of them appearing once. Sequencing was performed on peripheral blood, taken in the second trimester of pregnancy. Receptors were obtained from a female donor in good health, enrolled as a control in a pregnancy study.

CDR3 sequence: CASSMSSNQPQHF. The CDR3, as DNA: TGTGCCAGTAGTATGAGTAGCAATCAGCCCCAGCATTTT. The chain links TRBV19 to TRBJ1-5, with D unclear. V dropped 3 bases and J dropped 0 bases, with 3 bases sitting between them. CDR3 length: 13 residues. Germline CDR1 LNHDA, CDR2 SQIVND (reference sequence).

The chain recombines TRBV5-1 with TRBJ2-5; 8 bases align to TRBD2. Losses at the gene ends were 2 bases for V and 5 bases for J; bases not matched to a gene: 2. Germline V gene lookup returns CDR1 SGHRS and CDR2 YFSETQ. The CDR3 has 13 residues. This CDR3 is CASSFRGGETQYF. The CDR3 DNA is TGCGCCAGCAGCTTCCGGGGGGGTGAGACCCAGTACTTC. Full variable domain (remainder filled in from reference TRBV5-1 and TRBJ2-5): KAGVTQTPRYLIKTRGQQVTLSCSPISGHRSVSWYQQTPGQGLQFLFEYFSETQRNKGNFPGRFSGRQFSNSRSEMNVSTLELGDSALYLCASSFRGGETQYFGPGTRLLVL.

CDR3 sequence reads: CASNQEQGGEQYF. CDR3 bases: TGTGCCAGCAACCAGGAACAGGGGGGCGAGCAGTACTTC. The V gene is TRBV6-5, the J gene TRBJ2-7; 8 bases align to TRBD1. In germline, CDR1 is MNHEY, CDR2 SVGAGI. V dropped 7 bases and J dropped 6; count of bases not matched to a gene: 8. The CDR3 spans 13 residues.

The chain employs TRBV21-1 and TRBJ1-2; the DNA was not compared with TRBD1, the D call given in the table. TRBV21-1 is marked as a pseudogene. This CDR3 contains 14 residues. The CDR3 loop is CASSKGGRRGGYTF. In DNA form, the CDR3 reads TGTGCCAGCAGCAAAGGGGGGCGCCGGGGTGGCTACACCTTC.

The chain uses TRBV5-4 and TRBJ2-5, with TRBD2 identical over 7 bases. CDR1 SGHNT and CDR2 YYREEE come from the germline V gene (reference sequence). J gave up 5 bases and V 0 bases, and 10 bases lay outside the gene matches. The CDR3 has 16 residues. CDR3 DNA: TGTGCCAGCAGCTTGGTTCCAAACCGGGGAGGGGAGACCCAGTACTTC. Amino acids: CASSLVPNRGGETQYF.

The CDR3 spells CASSRDREEWAEAFF. Written as DNA, the CDR3 is TGTGCCAGCAGCCGGGACAGAGAGGAGTGGGCTGAAGCTTTCTTT. The V gene is TRBV7-2, the J gene TRBJ1-1; TRBD1 aligns across 7 bases. The V gene end was trimmed by 5 bases and the J gene end by 6 bases; junction bases not matched to a gene: 12. CDR1 SGHTA and CDR2 FQGNSA come from the germline V gene. The CDR3 covers 15 residues. The full variable domain, in which reference TRBV7-2 and TRBJ1-1 provide the parts outside the CDR3, is GAGVSQSPSNKVTEKGKDVELRCDPISGHTALYWYRQSLGQGLEFLIYFQGNSAPDKSGLPSDRFSAERTGGSVSTLTIQRTQQEDSAVYLCASSRDREEWAEAFFGQGTRLTVV.

The chain links TRBV25-1 to TRBJ1-1; 7 positions match TRBD1. Germline V gives CDR1 MGHDK, CDR2 SYGVNS. The CDR3 has 14 amino acids. The junction had 4 bases not matched to a gene; V was cut back by 6 bases and J by 0 bases. The CDR3 here is CASRPGGLNTEAFF. The CDR3 nucleotides are TGTGCCAGCAGACCAGGGGGACTGAACACTGAAGCTTTCTTT.

Only one count was recorded for this clone. The V call is TRBV28, the J call TRBJ2-7; TRBD2 aligns across 7 bases. This CDR3 spans 14 amino acids. CDR1 MDHEN and CDR2 SYDVKM come from the germline V gene. Trimming cost V 2 bases and J 5 bases; bases outside gene matches: 6. The CDR3 DNA is TGTGCCAGCAGTTTAGCGGGAGATTTGAACGAGCAGTACTTC. It is translated as CASSLAGDLNEQYF.

This chain connects TRBV9 to TRBJ2-5; D unclear. V dropped 4 bases and J dropped 5 bases, with 18 bases sitting between them. CDR1 and CDR2 from the germline V gene are SGDLS and YYNGEE. CDR3 size: 15 residues. CDR3 sequence: CASSIRNSPGETQYF. CDR3 in DNA: TGTGCCAGCAGCATACGGAACTCCCCCGGGGAGACCCAGTACTTC.

The chain has TRBV9 and TRBJ1-2, with TRBD1 matching 7 bases. The CDR3 contains 14 residues. Per germline, CDR1 SGDLS and CDR2 YYNGEE. The V and J ends lost 2 bases and 7 bases, in that order; junction bases with no gene match: 8. Written as DNA, the CDR3 is TGTGCCAGCAGCGTCGACAGGGTACGTGGTGGCTACACCTTC. Translating gives CASSVDRVRGGYTF.

Only one count was recorded for this clone. The chain is built from TRBV2 and TRBJ1-5, with D perhaps TRBD1 (6 bases). The CDR3 consists of 15 residues. V shed 3 bases and J shed 2 bases, with 11 bases lying between them. Looked up from germline, CDR1 is SNHLY and CDR2 is FYNNEI. CDR3 bases: TGTGCCAGCAGTGAGGACAGCCTTGGCAATCAGCCCCAGCATTTT. Its translation is CASSEDSLGNQPQHF.

This rearrangement joins TRBV6-5 to TRBJ1-2; 9 bases agree with TRBD1. Germline CDR1 MNHEY, CDR2 SVGAGI. The CDR3 loop spans 14 amino acids. Losses at the gene ends were 5 bases for V and 4 bases for J; bases not matched to a gene: 5. The CDR3, as DNA: TGTGCCAGCAGTCGTCAACAGGGGGCCTATGGCTACACCTTC. Protein: CASSRQQGAYGYTF.

This chain links TRBV2 with TRBJ2-5, with 8 bases lining up with TRBD1. CDR1 is SNHLY, CDR2 FYNNEI, per germline. Germline trimming cut 5 bases from V and 13 bases from J; bases unmatched to any gene: 12. The CDR3 has 13 residues. The CDR3 here is CASSSTGVGEWYF. The CDR3 DNA is TGTGCCAGCAGTTCGACAGGGGTGGGTGAATGGTACTTC.

This chain links TRBV5-1 with TRBJ2-5, with 12 nucleotides matching TRBD2. The CDR3 loop spans 16 amino acids. The germline gives CDR1 SGHRS, CDR2 YFSETQ. Losses at the gene ends were 6 bases for V and 4 bases for J; bases not matched to a gene: 10. The CDR3 loop reads CASTRTSGTRGETQYF. In nucleotides, the CDR3 is TGCGCCAGCACAAGGACTAGCGGGACCCGAGGAGAGACCCAGTACTTC.

The chain couples TRBV7-2 to TRBJ2-4; possible D gene TRBD1, 6 bases. Germline V gene data show CDR1 as SGHTA and CDR2 as FQGNSA. The CDR3 is made up of 19 amino acids. V lost 5 bases and J lost 2, with 25 bases in between. The CDR3 protein is CASSQSPDRGGFTKNIQYF. The CDR3 DNA follows: TGTGCCAGCAGCCAATCTCCGGACAGAGGGGGATTTACCAAAAACATTCAGTACTTC.

The chain carries TRBV5-3 and TRBJ2-1, with D possibly being TRBD1 (5 bases). TRBV5-3 falls under the ORF class, with uncertain function. The CDR3 extends over 17 amino acids. V lost 4 bases, J lost 4 bases, and 21 bases lay in between. The CDR3 sequence is CARSLRVDGAMYNEQFF. The CDR3 DNA reads as TGTGCCAGAAGCCTTCGGGTGGATGGGGCAATGTACAATGAGCAGTTCTTC.

The gene calls are TRBV27 and TRBJ1-1, with D perhaps TRBD1 (5 bases). Trimming cost V 3 bases and J 7 bases, with 12 bases left between them. Germline loops: CDR1 MNHEY, CDR2 SMNVEV (reference sequence). This CDR3 is built from 13 residues. The CDR3 DNA is TGTGCCAGCAGTTTGACAGTTATTAATGAAGCTTTCTTT. Translation: CASSLTVINEAFF.

The chain recombines TRBV7-9 with TRBJ1-1; D ambiguous. The V and J ends lost 1 base and 1 base respectively, with 13 bases between them. CDR1 is SEHNR and CDR2 is FQNEAQ in the germline V gene (reference sequence). The length of the CDR3 is 16 residues. In nucleotides, the CDR3 is TGTGCCAGCAGCTTAGAGCCCTTTGCTCCGAACACTGAAGCTTTCTTT. Protein: CASSLEPFAPNTEAFF.

The CDR3 region has the DNA TGTGCCAGCAGTGTAGGCGGGGGAGGGGGCACAGATACGCAGTATTTT. This encodes CASSVGGGGGTDTQYF. The J gene is TRBJ2-3, the V gene TRBV2; 7 bases fit TRBD2. This CDR3 contains 16 residues. J gave up 1 base and V 4 bases, and 8 bases lay outside the gene matches. Germline CDR1 SNHLY, CDR2 FYNNEI.

The J gene is TRBJ1-2, the V gene TRBV16; the match to TRBD1 covers 7 bases. The CDR3 is made up of 13 amino acids. V dropped 3 bases and J dropped 7; count of bases not matched to a gene: 5. Germline V gene data show CDR1 as KGHSY and CDR2 as FQNENV. This CDR3 is CASSQDRSGGYTF. CDR3 coding DNA: TGTGCCAGCAGCCAGGACAGGTCGGGTGGCTACACCTTC.

V gene TRBV7-3 combines with J gene TRBJ2-2; tentative D call: TRBD2 (6 bases). The CDR3 spans 14 residues. Germline CDR1 SGHTA, CDR2 FQGTGA. The ends were cut back, 4 bases at V and 0 bases at J, with 6 bases in the middle. This CDR3 reads CASSWGANTGELFF. Here the CDR3 DNA reads TGTGCCAGCAGCTGGGGGGCGAACACCGGGGAGCTGTTTTTT.